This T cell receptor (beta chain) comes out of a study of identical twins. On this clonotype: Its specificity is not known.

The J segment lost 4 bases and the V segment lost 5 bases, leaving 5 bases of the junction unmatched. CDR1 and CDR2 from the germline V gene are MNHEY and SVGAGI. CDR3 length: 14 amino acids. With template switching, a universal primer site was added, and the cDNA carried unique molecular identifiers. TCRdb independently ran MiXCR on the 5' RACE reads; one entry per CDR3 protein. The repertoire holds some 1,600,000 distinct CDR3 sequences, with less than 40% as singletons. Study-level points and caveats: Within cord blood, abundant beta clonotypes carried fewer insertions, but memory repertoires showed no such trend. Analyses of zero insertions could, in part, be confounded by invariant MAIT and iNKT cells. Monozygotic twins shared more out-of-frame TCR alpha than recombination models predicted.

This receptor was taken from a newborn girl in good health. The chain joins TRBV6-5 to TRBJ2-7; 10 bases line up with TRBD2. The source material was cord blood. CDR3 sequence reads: CASSSGRGLYEQYF. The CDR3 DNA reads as TGTGCCAGCAGTAGCGGGAGGGGACTTTACGAGCAGTACTTC.